What follows are 32 T cell receptor beta chains derived from one specimen sequenced in a study of blood T cells in healthy people across ages. The use of a sample-barcoded 5' primer and a J-beta primer mix characterized a second PCR of roughly 6 to 12 cycles. TCRdb itself ran the 5' RACE reads through MiXCR, one entry per CDR3 protein. The table shows about 800,000 distinct CDR3 sequences, with just under 25% occurring only once. Separately, the same data were catalogued under a study of T cells of mothers and their children.

Sequenced material: blood. These receptors were obtained from a boy aged 5-17 years in good health.

The V and J genes are TRBV20-1 and TRBJ2-7; perhaps TRBD2 as D (6 bases). V shed 1 base and J shed 2 bases, with 15 bases lying between them. The CDR3 is 15 amino acids. Germline CDR1 and CDR2: DFQATT and SNEGSKA (reference sequence). The CDR3 DNA is TGCAGTGCTAGAGCTTACGGCGGGGTACCCTACGAGCAGTACTTC. Amino acids: CSARAYGGVPYEQYF.

This clonotype showed up just a few times. The rearrangement uses TRBV12-3 or TRBV12-4 and TRBJ2-7; no clear D gene. The V end lost 3 bases, the J end lost 1 base, and 10 bases lay between the germline ends. This CDR3 region has 14 residues. CDR3 DNA sequence: TGTGCCAGCAGTTTTGGTGATTTATCCTACGAGCAGTACTTC. Translation: CASSFGDLSYEQYF.

This chain uses TRBV29-1 with TRBJ1-2, with TRBD1 matching over 9 bases. After removal of 6 bases from V and 6 bases from J, the junction contained 5 bases not matched to a gene. The CDR3 covers 12 residues. Germline lookup yields CDR1 SQVTM and CDR2 ANQGSEA. This CDR3 is CSVEGQGDGYTF. The CDR3 coding sequence is TGCAGCGTAGAGGGACAGGGTGATGGCTACACCTTC.

This chain links TRBV7-9 with TRBJ2-7; the D call may be TRBD1 or TRBD2 (5 bases each). Trimming cost V 3 bases and J 2 bases, with 14 bases left between them. This CDR3 comprises 15 residues. Looked up from germline, CDR1 is SEHNR and CDR2 is FQNEAQ (reference sequence). DNA of the CDR3: TGTGCCAGCAGCTTTATGGGACGCCAGACCTACGAGCAGTACTTC. Translating gives CASSFMGRQTYEQYF.

The CDR3 is CASSEVGINDYGYTF. CDR3 coding DNA: TGTGCCAGCAGTGAAGTAGGGATTAATGACTATGGCTACACCTTC. V gene TRBV2 combines with J gene TRBJ1-2; D is uncertain. The CDR3 runs to 15 residues. V lost 1 base and J lost 3, with 12 bases in between. CDR1 SNHLY and CDR2 FYNNEI come from the germline V gene.

The rearrangement links TRBV18 to TRBJ2-1; TRBD2 matches 8 bases. CDR1 is KGHSH, CDR2 LQKENI, per germline. The CDR3 length is 17 residues. After removal of 0 bases from V and 6 bases from J, the junction contained 10 bases not matched to a gene. The CDR3 DNA follows: TGTGCCAGCTCACCACCTGGGGGCGGCGGGAGGATCAATGAGCAGTTCTTC. Encoded protein: CASSPPGGGGRINEQFF.

This chain uses TRBV20-1 with TRBJ1-1; maybe TRBD1 (6 bases). Between the trimmed V and J ends, which lost 5 bases and 6 bases, there was a span of 13 bases. CDR1 and CDR2 from the germline V gene are DFQATT and SNEGSKA (reference sequence). The CDR3 has 12 amino acids. In DNA form, the CDR3 reads TGCAGTGCTGCAAGGGGGGGGGCTGAAGCTTTCTTT. Protein product: CSAARGGAEAFF.

The V and J genes are TRBV2 and TRBJ1-5, with 9 bases that match TRBD1. The CDR3 is 15 amino acids. With 6 bases clipped from V and 7 bases from J, the junction kept 10 bases outside the gene matches. Germline V gene lookup returns CDR1 SNHLY and CDR2 FYNNEI. The CDR3 sequence: CASSADRGKGQPQHF. The CDR3 bases are TGTGCCAGCAGCGCGGACAGGGGAAAAGGACAGCCCCAGCATTTT.

V is TRBV6-5 and J is TRBJ1-3; D remains ambiguous. The germline CDR1 and CDR2 sequences are MNHEY and SVGAGI. The V gene lost 0 bases and the J gene lost 5 bases, with 14 bases spanning the gap. The CDR3 is 16 amino acids. In DNA form, the CDR3 reads TGTGCCAGCAGTTACTCGATTCTGGGGAGAAGAAACACCATATATTTT. It translates to CASSYSILGRRNTIYF.

In this sample, this clonotype turned up a few times. The chain recombines TRBV25-1 with TRBJ2-7, with TRBD2 as a possible D gene (5 bases). Germline-derived CDR1 and CDR2 are MGHDK and SYGVNS. Trimming took off 1 base at V and 0 bases at J, with 13 bases between the two ends. The CDR3 loop spans 16 amino acids. The CDR3 region has the DNA TGTGCCAGCAGTGAATTTCTTTCCAGCGGCTCCTACGAGCAGTACTTC. It codes for CASSEFLSSGSYEQYF.

The chain carries TRBV20-1 and TRBJ2-1, with D possibly called TRBD1 or TRBD2 (5 bases each). Deletions cut 0 bases from V and 2 bases from J, with 17 bases between. The CDR3 has 17 amino acids. The germline V gene has CDR1 DFQATT and CDR2 SNEGSKA (reference sequence). The CDR3 DNA is TGCAGTGCTAGAGAGGATGTAGTGCCGGGACCCTACAATGAGCAGTTCTTC. Encoded protein: CSAREDVVPGPYNEQFF.

This clonotype was seen only a few times. The chain recombines TRBV12-3 or TRBV12-4 with TRBJ2-1; D may correspond to TRBD1 or TRBD2 (5 bases each). The CDR3 is 16 amino acids. Trimming shortened V by 5 bases and J by 5 bases, and 19 bases separated the two germline ends. The CDR3 DNA reads TGTGCCAGCAGTGCAACGGGGCGACTAAACCACAATGAGCAGTTCTTC. This encodes CASSATGRLNHNEQFF.

This clonotype showed up just a few times. The chain is built from TRBV29-1 and TRBJ2-2, with a tentative D call TRBD2 (6 bases). CDR3 length: 12 residues. The germline CDR1 and CDR2 sequences are SQVTM and ANQGSEA. Between the trimmed V and J ends, which lost 5 bases and 5 bases, there was a span of 9 bases. Written as DNA, the CDR3 is TGCAGCGTTCGGGGGTGGACCGGGGAGCTGTTTTTT. This codes for CSVRGWTGELFF.

The rearrangement joins TRBV20-1 to TRBJ2-1; D unresolved. Germline V CDR1 and CDR2: DFQATT, SNEGSKA (reference sequence). The CDR3 has 14 residues. V lost 3 bases and J lost 6, with 15 bases in between. The chain's CDR3 is CSASRSLYINEQFF. The CDR3, as DNA: TGCAGTGCTAGTCGAAGCCTCTATATCAATGAGCAGTTCTTC.

V is TRBV29-1 and J is TRBJ2-5; 12 bases match TRBD2. The J call could be wrong; TRBJ2-1 is a better fit for the DNA end. CDR1 is SQVTM and CDR2 is ANQGSEA in the germline V gene. The CDR3 covers 15 residues. CDR3 loop: CSVAGLAGIHNEQFF. The CDR3 DNA is TGCAGCGTTGCAGGACTAGCGGGGATACACAATGAGCAGTTCTTC.

V usage is TRBV7-2 and J usage is TRBJ1-2; D call uncertain. The CDR3 sequence is 16 residues long. The V gene lost 2 bases and the J gene lost 0 bases, with 13 bases spanning the gap. Looked up from germline, CDR1 is SGHTA and CDR2 is FQGNSA. The CDR3 sequence: CASSLFSGITNYGYTF. CDR3 sequence (DNA): TGTGCCAGCAGCTTATTTAGCGGCATAACTAACTATGGCTACACCTTC. Together with reference TRBV7-2 and TRBJ1-2, the CDR3 gives the full variable domain: GAGVSQSPSNKVTEKGKDVELRCDPISGHTALYWYRQSLGQGLEFLIYFQGNSAPDKSGLPSDRFSAERTGGSVSTLTIQRTQQEDSAVYLCASSLFSGITNYGYTFGSGTRLTVV.

The sample holds a few counts of this clonotype. V is TRBV7-9 and J is TRBJ2-7, with 10 bases lining up with TRBD1. The CDR3 has 14 residues. The germline CDR1 and CDR2 sequences are SEHNR and FQNEAQ (reference sequence). V gave up 5 bases and J gave up 6 bases; unmatched junction bases: 7. CDR3 sequence reads: CASSLEGTGVEQYF. The CDR3, as DNA: TGTGCCAGCAGCCTAGAGGGGACAGGGGTCGAGCAGTACTTC.

This chain uses TRBV12-3 or TRBV12-4 with TRBJ1-2, with D possibly matching TRBD1 (6 bases). The CDR3 loop spans 12 amino acids. Trimming pared 3 bases from V and 6 bases from J, leaving 8 bases between. In DNA form, the CDR3 reads TGTGCCAGCAGTTTGGGGGGCAATGGCTACACCTTC. The encoded protein is CASSLGGNGYTF.

The chain is built from TRBV5-1 and TRBJ1-1, with D tentatively TRBD1 (6 bases). The CDR3 is 14 residues long. The V and J ends lost 2 bases and 2 bases respectively, with 10 bases between them. CDR1 and CDR2 from the germline V gene are SGHRS and YFSETQ. This CDR3 reads CASSFQGTNTEAFF. As DNA, the CDR3 is TGCGCCAGCAGCTTTCAGGGGACAAACACTGAAGCTTTCTTT.

Only a few counts were recorded for this clonotype. V and J are TRBV11-2 and TRBJ2-1, with D perhaps matching TRBD1 or TRBD2 (5 bases each). The DNA matches TRBJ2-5 better at its end, which makes the J call doubtful. This CDR3 has 14 residues. The germline V gene encodes CDR1 SGHAT and CDR2 FQNNGV. CDR3 DNA: TGTGCCAGCAGCCGGCCGGGACGTGGTGAGACCCAGTACTTC. The encoded protein is CASSRPGRGETQYF.

About this clonotype itself: One end of the junction is discordant with germline, which a read error may explain. This chain connects TRBV12-3 or TRBV12-4 to TRBJ2-4; maybe TRBD1 (6 bases). The CDR3 is made up of 16 amino acids. In nucleotides, the CDR3 is TGTGCCAGCAGTTTAAGGCGGCCAGGGGTCAAAAACATTCACTACTTC. It codes for CASSLRRPGVKNIHYF.

In its sample, this clonotype was seen a few times. The chain carries TRBV6-5 and TRBJ1-5, with D hard to call. Germline-derived CDR1 and CDR2 are MNHEY and SVGAGI. The V and J ends lost 2 bases and 4 bases respectively, with 6 bases between them. This CDR3 contains 13 residues. As DNA, the CDR3 is TGTGCCAGCAGTTACACTCGGAATCAGCCCCAGCATTTT. Its translation is CASSYTRNQPQHF.

This clonotype was found once. The chain couples TRBV6-5 to TRBJ2-7, with TRBD1 matching 9 bases. Losses at the gene ends were 6 bases for V and 3 bases for J; bases not matched to a gene: 15. Germline V gives CDR1 MNHEY, CDR2 SVGAGI. This CDR3 has 17 amino acids. The chain's CDR3 is CASSRTGARIGDYEQYF. In nucleotides, the CDR3 is TGTGCCAGCAGCCGGACAGGGGCGAGGATTGGGGACTACGAGCAGTACTTC.

This clonotype was picked up a small number of times. The chain is built from TRBV20-1 and TRBJ1-4; maybe TRBD1 (5 bases). The CDR3 covers 15 residues. V gave up 6 bases and J gave up 4 bases, with 18 bases separating them. CDR1 and CDR2 from the germline V gene are DFQATT and SNEGSKA (reference sequence). This CDR3 reads CSAAFGGGVNEKLFF. Written as DNA, the CDR3 is TGCAGTGCGGCTTTTGGGGGAGGAGTTAATGAAAAACTGTTTTTT.

On this clonotype: One end of the junction varies from germline; a read error may be responsible. CDR3 residues: CTISGTGPTGELFF. DNA of the CDR3: TGTACCATCAGCGGGACAGGGCCCACCGGGGAGCTGTTTTTT. The chain joins TRBV10-3 to TRBJ2-2, with 9 positions matching TRBD1. The length of the CDR3 is 14 residues. Germline-derived CDR1 and CDR2 are ENHRY and SYGVKD.

The chain recombines TRBV5-1 with TRBJ2-5; maybe TRBD2 (6 bases). CDR1 and CDR2 (germline): SGHRS, YFSETQ. Trimming pared 4 bases from V and 0 bases from J, leaving 16 bases between. The CDR3 covers 16 residues. CDR3 sequence (DNA): TGCGCCAGCAGCGAAGAAGAAGGAGGGTACCAAGAGACCCAGTACTTC. Its protein is CASSEEEGGYQETQYF.

This clonotype was counted between two and nine times. The conserved final phenylalanine or tryptophan is absent from the CDR3, which likely points to a read error. The chain links TRBV20-1 to TRBJ1-1; a possible D gene is TRBD1 (5 bases). The CDR3 loop spans 17 amino acids. CDR1 is DFQATT, CDR2 SNEGSKA, per germline (reference sequence). Trimming shortened V by 3 bases and J by 4 bases, and 24 bases separated the two germline ends. The CDR3, as DNA: TGCAGTGCTAGGGGATCCAATTGGGGCCCGGGAGGCACTGAAGCTTTCCTT. Its protein product is CSARGSNWGPGGTEAFL.

The chain combines TRBV7-3 with TRBJ2-1; 11 bases fit TRBD2. V was pared by 0 bases and J by 12 bases, with 13 bases of the junction left unmatched. CDR3 length: 17 residues. The germline gives CDR1 SGHTA, CDR2 FQGTGA. The CDR3 reads CASSLTRGTSGSQRQFF. In DNA, the CDR3 is TGTGCCAGCAGCTTAACGAGGGGTACTAGCGGGAGCCAACGGCAGTTCTTC.

This clonotype was observed a few times. The V call is TRBV28, the J call TRBJ2-1; possibly TRBD2 for D (5 bases). CDR1 MDHEN and CDR2 SYDVKM come from the germline V gene. V shed 6 bases and J shed 7 bases, with 16 bases lying between them. The CDR3 covers 14 residues. The CDR3 DNA is TGTGCCAGCAGAAGCGGCATGGAGTTTAATGAGCAGTTCTTC. Protein product: CASRSGMEFNEQFF.

This clonotype was detected a few times. V is TRBV7-3 and J is TRBJ2-5, with TRBD2 identical over 7 bases. The J call may be in error: the DNA end matches TRBJ2-1 better. CDR3 length: 15 amino acids. Per the germline V gene, CDR1 is SGHTA and CDR2 is FQGTGA. The CDR3 spells CASSAPRLATNEQFF. In DNA form, the CDR3 reads TGTGCCAGCAGCGCTCCGAGACTAGCTACCAATGAGCAGTTCTTC.

The rearrangement joins TRBV7-6 to TRBJ2-1, with unresolved D. Per germline, CDR1 SGHVS and CDR2 FNYEAQ. Trimming left V 4 bases short and J 0 bases short, with 10 bases between. The CDR3 has 15 amino acids. CDR3 sequence reads: CASSYTDSSYNEQFF. As DNA, the CDR3 is TGTGCCAGCAGCTATACAGATAGCTCCTACAATGAGCAGTTCTTC.

This clonotype occurred many times. This chain connects TRBV7-9 to TRBJ1-5; D unclear. V was pared by 4 bases and J by 8 bases, with 21 bases between. The germline gives CDR1 SEHNR, CDR2 FQNEAQ (reference sequence). The CDR3 is 16 amino acids. This chain's CDR3 is CASSSPHELTEEPQHF. DNA of the CDR3: TGTGCCAGCAGCTCCCCTCACGAACTAACTGAGGAGCCCCAGCATTTT.